This is a list of T cell receptor beta chains from one sample in a study of blood T cell repertoires in COVID-19. Sequencing was performed with immunoSEQ multiplex PCR; in TCRdb, only in-frame clones are kept and a portion is missing. The table shows about 440,000 clones, with 90% occurring only once. The sequencing sample was made of PBMCs or T cells enriched from blood (not recorded which). Receptors originate from a man aged 18-30 years who had recovered from COVID-19. Each CDR3 is given with its conserved first and last residue. D genes are given only for firm matches. Clone size is given for some rows only: seen once, a few or many times, or a class if the clone is expanded.

j_gene: TRBJ1-6
abundance: -
d_gene: -
v_gene: TRBV5-1
CDR3aa: CASREGNPNSPLHF

j_gene: TRBJ2-1
abundance: -
d_gene: TRBD2
v_gene: TRBV9
CDR3aa: CASSVRWEGNNEQFF

j_gene: TRBJ2-3
abundance: -
d_gene: -
v_gene: TRBV29-1
CDR3aa: CSVRPGTTNTDTQYF

j_gene: TRBJ2-7
abundance: -
d_gene: TRBD2
v_gene: TRBV6-1
CDR3aa: CASSEVGGSGDEQYF

j_gene: TRBJ1-1
abundance: -
d_gene: -
v_gene: TRBV2
CDR3aa: CASRRERSNTEAFF

j_gene: TRBJ1-1
abundance: -
d_gene: -
v_gene: TRBV10-1
CDR3aa: CASSESGSAEAFF

j_gene: TRBJ1-4
abundance: -
d_gene: -
v_gene: TRBV15
CDR3aa: CATSRFRGTNEKLFF

j_gene: TRBJ1-1
abundance: once
d_gene: -
v_gene: TRBV29-1
CDR3aa: CSGARTNEAFF

j_gene: TRBJ1-3
abundance: -
d_gene: TRBD1
v_gene: TRBV5-1
CDR3aa: CASSLAGTALSGNTIYF

j_gene: TRBJ2-1
abundance: -
d_gene: TRBD2
v_gene: TRBV15
CDR3aa: CATSRGAGADEQFF

j_gene: TRBJ1-5
abundance: -
d_gene: -
v_gene: TRBV28
CDR3aa: CATTFQGTQPQHF

j_gene: TRBJ2-1
abundance: -
d_gene: TRBD2
v_gene: TRBV19
CDR3aa: CASSGTSGTYNEQFF

j_gene: TRBJ1-6
abundance: once
d_gene: -
v_gene: TRBV11-3
CDR3aa: CASSPRQPLGALHF

j_gene: TRBJ2-7
abundance: few
d_gene: TRBD2
v_gene: TRBV3-1/TRBV3-2
CDR3aa: CASSQTPGTSNEQYF

j_gene: TRBJ2-7
abundance: -
d_gene: -
v_gene: TRBV28
CDR3aa: CASSWTAGVTYEQYF

j_gene: TRBJ1-1
abundance: -
d_gene: TRBD1
v_gene: TRBV18
CDR3aa: CASSPTGWNTEAFF

j_gene: TRBJ1-1
abundance: -
d_gene: -
v_gene: TRBV6-5
CDR3aa: CASSSPGSNTEAFF

j_gene: TRBJ2-7
abundance: -
d_gene: -
v_gene: TRBV5-4
CDR3aa: CASSLEPAYEQYF

j_gene: TRBJ1-2
abundance: -
d_gene: TRBD1
v_gene: TRBV6-5
CDR3aa: CASRPETGSLYGYTF

j_gene: TRBJ2-7
abundance: -
d_gene: -
v_gene: TRBV4-1
CDR3aa: CASSPLGISYEQYF

j_gene: TRBJ1-1
abundance: -
d_gene: TRBD1
v_gene: TRBV5-5
CDR3aa: CASSRGPHPTGTTEAFF

j_gene: TRBJ2-1
abundance: -
d_gene: TRBD1
v_gene: TRBV30
CDR3aa: CAWTGGRDEQFF

j_gene: TRBJ1-2
abundance: -
d_gene: TRBD1
v_gene: TRBV5-6
CDR3aa: CASSLDPGQGSGYTF

j_gene: TRBJ2-1
abundance: -
d_gene: TRBD2
v_gene: TRBV10-3
CDR3aa: CAIRNTSGFYNEQFF

j_gene: TRBJ2-1
abundance: -
d_gene: TRBD2
v_gene: TRBV7-3
CDR3aa: CASSPGSGTYNEQFF

j_gene: TRBJ1-6
abundance: -
d_gene: TRBD1
v_gene: TRBV2
CDR3aa: CASSERQGRPYYNSPLHF

j_gene: TRBJ1-2
abundance: -
d_gene: -
v_gene: TRBV28
CDR3aa: CASRPFQGLRYTF

j_gene: TRBJ1-5
abundance: once
d_gene: -
v_gene: TRBV6-2/TRBV6-3
CDR3aa: CASSYRGKSNQPQHF

j_gene: TRBJ1-2
abundance: -
d_gene: -
v_gene: TRBV29-1
CDR3aa: CSVENRPHNYGYTF

j_gene: TRBJ1-1
abundance: -
d_gene: -
v_gene: TRBV9
CDR3aa: CASSEIQGPNTEAFF

j_gene: TRBJ2-1
abundance: few
d_gene: TRBD2
v_gene: TRBV11-2
CDR3aa: CASSLLSGGAAEQFF

j_gene: TRBJ1-5
abundance: -
d_gene: -
v_gene: TRBV28
CDR3aa: CASSGREGMTQHF

j_gene: TRBJ2-2
abundance: -
d_gene: -
v_gene: TRBV5-1
CDR3aa: CASSLVPVLVNTGELFF

j_gene: TRBJ1-1
abundance: few
d_gene: -
v_gene: TRBV2
CDR3aa: CASSGGSEAFF

j_gene: TRBJ2-1
abundance: -
d_gene: -
v_gene: TRBV11-2
CDR3aa: CASSPRLDSYNEQFF

j_gene: TRBJ2-7
abundance: once
d_gene: -
v_gene: TRBV27
CDR3aa: CASRPPRGKLYEQYF

j_gene: TRBJ2-5
abundance: -
d_gene: -
v_gene: TRBV5-1
CDR3aa: CASSLGDQETQYF

j_gene: TRBJ2-1
abundance: -
d_gene: TRBD2
v_gene: TRBV24-1
CDR3aa: CATSYAGDMHEQFF

j_gene: TRBJ2-4
abundance: -
d_gene: TRBD1
v_gene: TRBV27
CDR3aa: CARGQGCLF

j_gene: TRBJ2-2
abundance: -
d_gene: -
v_gene: TRBV5-1
CDR3aa: CANLQGAGELFF

j_gene: TRBJ1-2
abundance: -
d_gene: -
v_gene: TRBV30
CDR3aa: CAWSKRGIDYGYTF

j_gene: TRBJ1-1
abundance: once
d_gene: -
v_gene: TRBV5-1
CDR3aa: CASSLGGAMTEAFF

j_gene: TRBJ1-2
abundance: -
d_gene: -
v_gene: TRBV5-1
CDR3aa: CASSGMQGGYTF

j_gene: TRBJ2-1
abundance: -
d_gene: TRBD2
v_gene: TRBV3-1/TRBV3-2
CDR3aa: CASSQTPGTSGSTNEQFF

j_gene: TRBJ2-7
abundance: -
d_gene: TRBD2
v_gene: TRBV13
CDR3aa: CASSGLAGSSGEQYF

j_gene: TRBJ2-2
abundance: -
d_gene: -
v_gene: TRBV27
CDR3aa: CASSSNGLSAGELFF

j_gene: TRBJ1-2
abundance: few
d_gene: -
v_gene: TRBV11-2
CDR3aa: CASSLGQNYGYTF

j_gene: TRBJ1-2
abundance: -
d_gene: TRBD1
v_gene: TRBV2
CDR3aa: CASSESRQGGYTF

j_gene: TRBJ1-4
abundance: -
d_gene: -
v_gene: TRBV14
CDR3aa: CASSQEGPGGRWEKLFF

j_gene: TRBJ1-3
abundance: -
d_gene: -
v_gene: TRBV27
CDR3aa: CASRGGTHSGNTIYF

j_gene: TRBJ1-1
abundance: -
d_gene: -
v_gene: TRBV7-9
CDR3aa: CASSLVGRRNTEAFF

j_gene: TRBJ1-5
abundance: -
d_gene: -
v_gene: TRBV18
CDR3aa: CASSPIQGDQPQHF

j_gene: TRBJ2-5
abundance: -
d_gene: TRBD1
v_gene: TRBV7-2
CDR3aa: CASSLTLGQGGETQYF

j_gene: TRBJ1-3
abundance: -
d_gene: TRBD1
v_gene: TRBV6-6
CDR3aa: CASGARTGSGNTIYF